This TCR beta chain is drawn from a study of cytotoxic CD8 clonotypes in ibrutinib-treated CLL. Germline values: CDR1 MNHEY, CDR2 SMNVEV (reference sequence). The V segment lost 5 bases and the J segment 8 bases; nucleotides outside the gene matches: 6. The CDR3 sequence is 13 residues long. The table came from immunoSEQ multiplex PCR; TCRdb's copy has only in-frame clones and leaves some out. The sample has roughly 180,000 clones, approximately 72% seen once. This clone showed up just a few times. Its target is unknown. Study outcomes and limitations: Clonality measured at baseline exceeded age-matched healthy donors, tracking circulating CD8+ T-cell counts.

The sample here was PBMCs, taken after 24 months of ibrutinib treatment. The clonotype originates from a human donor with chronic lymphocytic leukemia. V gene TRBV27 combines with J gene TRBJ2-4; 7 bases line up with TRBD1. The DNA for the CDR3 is TGTGCCAGCAGTCCCTGGACAGGTGACATTCAGTACTTC. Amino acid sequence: CASSPWTGDIQYF.